A selection of T cell receptor beta chains follows, all from one sample in a study of blood T cells in healthy people across ages. TCRdb reanalysed the 5' RACE reads using MiXCR and keeps one entry per CDR3 protein. The sample lists about 640,000 distinct CDR3 sequences; roughly 50% were seen once. Sequencing input: blood. The receptors come from a man in his 60s in good health. CDR3s include the opening cysteine and the closing phenylalanine or tryptophan. Each record gives: CDR3 protein, CDR3 DNA, V gene, clone size, J gene, D gene. The D gene is left open where the match is weak. A row's size may be missing; if present it is once, few, many or a size class.

CDR3: CASSRGDREPHRDTQYF
DNA: TGTGCCAGCTCACGGGGCGACAGGGAACCCCACAGAGATACGCAGTATTTT
V: TRBV18
size: .
J: TRBJ2-3
D: TRBD1

CDR3: CASSSSAGANYGYTF
DNA: TGTGCCAGCAGCTCCTCAGCAGGAGCTAACTATGGCTACACCTTC
V: TRBV13
size: .
J: TRBJ1-2
D: .

CDR3: CSVDRGRETQYF
DNA: TGCAGCGTAGACAGGGGTCGAGAGACCCAGTACTTC
V: TRBV29-1
size: many
J: TRBJ2-5
D: TRBD1

CDR3: CASSPRGTGEGYTF
DNA: TGTGCCAGCAGCCCGAGAGGCACAGGGGAAGGCTACACCTTC
V: TRBV7-2
size: .
J: TRBJ1-2
D: TRBD1

CDR3: CASSSSLIPYEQYF
DNA: TGTGCCAGCAGCTCCAGTTTAATCCCTTACGAGCAGTACTTC
V: TRBV12-3/TRBV12-4
size: .
J: TRBJ2-7
D: .

CDR3: CASRQPGGMVYNEQFF
DNA: TGTGCCAGCAGACAACCAGGCGGTATGGTTTACAATGAGCAGTTCTTC
V: TRBV7-2
size: few
J: TRBJ2-1
D: .

CDR3: CASSLAGQVGGGYTF
DNA: TGTGCCAGCAGCTTAGCCGGACAGGTCGGTGGTGGCTACACCTTC
V: TRBV7-2
size: .
J: TRBJ1-2
D: TRBD1

CDR3: CASSLVQANSPLHF
DNA: TGTGCCAGCAGCTTAGTACAGGCAAATTCACCCCTCCACTTT
V: TRBV7-2
size: .
J: TRBJ1-6
D: .

CDR3: CASSLASTGTNTEAFF
DNA: TGTGCCAGCAGTTTAGCATCAACAGGGACGAACACTGAAGCTTTCTTT
V: TRBV28
size: .
J: TRBJ1-1
D: .

CDR3: CASSNGVRNEKLFF
DNA: TGTGCCAGCAGTAACGGGGTTCGGAATGAAAAACTGTTTTTT
V: TRBV6-2/TRBV6-3
size: few
J: TRBJ1-4
D: .

CDR3: CASSQDSVSYEQYF
DNA: TGTGCCAGCAGCCAAGATTCAGTGTCCTACGAGCAGTACTTC
V: TRBV3-1
size: few
J: TRBJ2-7
D: .

CDR3: CASSVGGPQETQYF
DNA: TGTGCCAGCAGCGTAGGGGGGCCTCAAGAGACCCAGTACTTC
V: TRBV11-3
size: .
J: TRBJ2-5
D: .

CDR3: CSAYLLGGMNTEAFF
DNA: TGCAGTGCCTACCTTTTAGGGGGTATGAACACTGAAGCTTTCTTT
V: TRBV20-1
size: .
J: TRBJ1-1
D: .

CDR3: CSAPGLAGAGETQYF
DNA: TGCAGTGCGCCCGGACTAGCGGGGGCCGGGGAGACCCAGTACTTC
V: TRBV20-1
size: .
J: TRBJ2-5
D: TRBD2

CDR3: CASSQDLAGGRGDTQYF
DNA: TGTGCCAGCAGCCAAGATTTGGCGGGGGGCCGAGGAGATACGCAGTATTTT
V: TRBV4-2
size: .
J: TRBJ2-3
D: TRBD2

CDR3: CASSTRGGKQFF
DNA: TGTGCCAGCAGTACTCGCGGGGGAAAGCAGTTCTTC
V: TRBV27
size: once
J: TRBJ2-1
D: TRBD2

CDR3: CASSPPAGENNEQFF
DNA: TGTGCCAGCTCACCACCGGCGGGGGAGAACAATGAGCAGTTCTTC
V: TRBV18
size: .
J: TRBJ2-1
D: TRBD2

CDR3: CASTLAGVGETQYF
DNA: TGTGCCAGCACCCTGGCGGGAGTCGGGGAGACCCAGTACTTC
V: TRBV5-6
size: .
J: TRBJ2-5
D: TRBD2

CDR3: CSASRGSTDTQYF
DNA: TGCAGTGCTAGTCGGGGGAGCACAGATACGCAGTATTTT
V: TRBV20-1
size: few
J: TRBJ2-3
D: .

CDR3: CASSDHKRGSQETQYF
DNA: TGTGCCAGCAGTGACCATAAGCGGGGGTCCCAAGAGACCCAGTACTTC
V: TRBV25-1
size: .
J: TRBJ2-5
D: TRBD2

CDR3: CASSLDTGQGGAETQYF
DNA: TGTGCCAGCAGCTTAGATACCGGACAGGGAGGGGCCGAGACCCAGTACTTC
V: TRBV11-2
size: .
J: TRBJ2-5
D: .

CDR3: CSVEPGTEDATNEKLFF
DNA: TGCAGCGTTGAACCCGGGACAGAGGATGCAACTAATGAAAAACTGTTTTTT
V: TRBV29-1
size: few
J: TRBJ1-4
D: TRBD1

CDR3: CASLDTSTDTQYF
DNA: TGTGCCAGCTTAGATACAAGCACAGATACGCAGTATTTT
V: TRBV3-1
size: few
J: TRBJ2-3
D: .

CDR3: CATSDLGGPGTDTQYF
DNA: TGTGCCACCAGTGATTTGGGGGGACCTGGCACAGATACGCAGTATTTT
V: TRBV24-1
size: .
J: TRBJ2-3
D: .

CDR3: CASTKDRGIYEQYF
DNA: TGTGCCAGCACGAAGGACAGGGGGATATACGAGCAGTACTTC
V: TRBV2
size: few
J: TRBJ2-7
D: TRBD1

CDR3: CASSGWAGHYGYTF
DNA: TGTGCCAGCAGCGGATGGGCAGGGCACTATGGCTACACCTTC
V: TRBV9
size: .
J: TRBJ1-2
D: .

CDR3: CSVAWTQKETQYF
DNA: TGCAGCGTTGCTTGGACACAAAAAGAGACCCAGTACTTC
V: TRBV29-1
size: .
J: TRBJ2-5
D: .

CDR3: CASSRIISDTQYF
DNA: TGTGCCAGCAGCCGTATAATCTCAGATACGCAGTATTTT
V: TRBV7-2
size: few
J: TRBJ2-3
D: .

CDR3: CASSLEGLAGPMGDNEQFF
DNA: TGTGCCAGCAGCTTAGAAGGACTAGCGGGGCCCATGGGGGACAATGAGCAGTTCTTC
V: TRBV13
size: .
J: TRBJ2-1
D: TRBD2

CDR3: CASSVDNGYNEQFF
DNA: TGTGCCAGCAGTGTCGACAACGGATACAATGAGCAGTTCTTC
V: TRBV6-4
size: .
J: TRBJ2-1
D: .

CDR3: CASSRNRGDTQYF
DNA: TGTGCCAGCAGCCGAAATCGTGGGGATACGCAGTATTTT
V: TRBV14
size: few
J: TRBJ2-3
D: .

CDR3: CASSLASRAGELFF
DNA: TGTGCCAGCAGCTTAGCCAGCAGGGCCGGGGAGCTGTTTTTT
V: TRBV7-9
size: few
J: TRBJ2-2
D: .

CDR3: CASSPTLGRVYEQYF
DNA: TGTGCCAGCTCACCGACACTGGGCAGGGTATACGAGCAGTACTTC
V: TRBV18
size: .
J: TRBJ2-7
D: .

CDR3: CSGGEGAAAFF
DNA: TGCAGCGGTGGAGAGGGGGCGGCGGCTTTCTTT
V: TRBV29-1
size: few
J: TRBJ1-1
D: TRBD1

CDR3: CASSSSGARWDEQYF
DNA: TGTGCCAGCAGTTCCTCGGGGGCGCGGTGGGACGAGCAGTACTTC
V: TRBV27
size: .
J: TRBJ2-7
D: .

CDR3: CASSSWTAGSWTNEKLFF
DNA: TGCGCCAGCAGTTCTTGGACGGCCGGGAGTTGGACTAATGAAAAACTGTTTTTT
V: TRBV10-1
size: .
J: TRBJ1-4
D: .

CDR3: CASSLGAGGHNEQFF
DNA: TGTGCCAGCAGCTTAGGGGCGGGGGGTCACAATGAGCAGTTCTTC
V: TRBV7-9
size: .
J: TRBJ2-1
D: TRBD2

CDR3: CASSLRQGGPYEQYF
DNA: TGCGCCAGCAGCCTACGACAGGGGGGACCCTACGAGCAGTACTTC
V: TRBV5-1
size: few
J: TRBJ2-7
D: TRBD1

CDR3: CSAPREETQYF
DNA: TGCAGTGCGCCGCGTGAGGAGACCCAGTACTTC
V: TRBV20-1
size: .
J: TRBJ2-5
D: .

CDR3: CSAIDHVGTDTQYF
DNA: TGCAGTGCGATCGACCACGTAGGTACAGATACGCAGTATTTT
V: TRBV20-1
size: few
J: TRBJ2-3
D: .

CDR3: CSARAPGQNTEAFF
DNA: TGCAGTGCTAGAGCCCCGGGACAGAACACTGAAGCTTTCTTT
V: TRBV20-1
size: many
J: TRBJ1-1
D: .

CDR3: CASSSRTLQANEKLFF
DNA: TGTGCCAGCAGCTCCCGGACGCTTCAGGCTAATGAAAAACTGTTTTTT
V: TRBV7-2
size: .
J: TRBJ1-4
D: .

CDR3: CASMAGQTYEQYF
DNA: TGTGCCAGCATGGCAGGGCAGACCTACGAGCAGTACTTC
V: TRBV6-5
size: .
J: TRBJ2-7
D: .

CDR3: CASSKMATYEQYF
DNA: TGTGCCAGCAGCAAGATGGCAACTTACGAGCAGTACTTC
V: TRBV21-1
size: .
J: TRBJ2-7
D: .

CDR3: CAISEGSVLDSPLHF
DNA: TGTGCCATCAGTGAGGGCAGTGTGCTTGATTCACCCCTCCACTTT
V: TRBV10-3
size: .
J: TRBJ1-6
D: .

CDR3: CASSGPVKSSYNEQFF
DNA: TGCGCCAGCAGCGGGCCAGTTAAAAGCTCCTACAATGAGCAGTTCTTC
V: TRBV5-1
size: .
J: TRBJ2-1
D: .

CDR3: CASSDRASGGSSEQYF
DNA: TGTGCCAGCAGTGACAGGGCTAGCGGGGGGTCGAGCGAGCAGTACTTC
V: TRBV6-1
size: few
J: TRBJ2-7
D: TRBD2

CDR3: CASSSDLPLADASADTQYF
DNA: TGTGCCAGCAGTTCCGACCTCCCTCTAGCGGACGCTAGCGCAGACACGCAGTATTTT
V: TRBV12-3/TRBV12-4
size: .
J: TRBJ2-3
D: TRBD2

CDR3: CASSFSTAGGYTF
DNA: TGTGCCAGCAGTTTTAGCACAGCGGGCGGCTACACCTTC
V: TRBV12-3/TRBV12-4
size: once
J: TRBJ1-2
D: .

CDR3: CASSQYPGTATNEKLFF
DNA: TGTGCCAGCAGCCAATACCCCGGGACGGCAACTAATGAAAAACTGTTTTTT
V: TRBV3-1
size: .
J: TRBJ1-4
D: .

CDR3: CSVEVNRGTGGLYGYTF
DNA: TGCAGCGTTGAGGTTAACAGGGGAACCGGGGGGCTCTATGGCTACACCTTC
V: TRBV29-1
size: .
J: TRBJ1-2
D: TRBD1

CDR3: CSAGSPGLAVQYF
DNA: TGCAGTGCTGGATCACCGGGACTAGCGGTCCAGTATTTT
V: TRBV20-1
size: .
J: TRBJ2-3
D: TRBD2

CDR3: CASSQEQSYTDTQYF
DNA: TGCGCCAGCAGCCAAGAACAGAGCTACACAGATACGCAGTATTTT
V: TRBV4-1
size: .
J: TRBJ2-3
D: .

CDR3: CASSREGDTEAFF
DNA: TGTGCCAGCTCCAGGGAAGGGGACACTGAAGCTTTCTTT
V: TRBV18
size: .
J: TRBJ1-1
D: .

CDR3: CASSPGDRGSTEAFF
DNA: TGTGCCAGCAGCCCGGGTGACAGGGGGAGCACTGAAGCTTTCTTT
V: TRBV3-1
size: many
J: TRBJ1-1
D: TRBD1